Presented here are 27 T cell receptor beta chains from one specimen sequenced in a study of a mutant IDH1 vaccine in newly diagnosed glioma. As for time point: baseline, week 1 (first vaccination visit). Treatment here: pre-vaccination baseline after standard-of-care therapy. The method was immunoSEQ multiplex PCR; TCRdb's version includes in-frame clones alone and lacks a portion of them. The sample lists some 61,000 clones, 80% to 90% seen once, with 2.5% to 3.5% in the top ten. Sequenced material: PBMCs, taken from a glioma patient treated with radiotherapy, temozolomide or both. These receptors all come from a young man with glioma.

The gene calls are TRBV7-8 and TRBJ1-2, with D hard to call. The CDR3 loop spans 15 amino acids. The V gene's germline CDR1 is SGHVS and CDR2 FQNEAQ. Trimming left V 1 base short and J 7 bases short, with 16 bases between. The CDR3 sequence is CASSLVELAGGGYTF. The CDR3 region has the DNA TGTGCCAGCAGCTTAGTTGAGCTAGCGGGTGGTGGCTACACCTTC.

The chain combines TRBV11-2 with TRBJ1-4, with D possibly being TRBD1 (6 bases). V was shortened by 4 bases and J by 8 bases, with 14 bases between the two germline ends. This CDR3 contains 14 residues. Germline CDR1 SGHAT, CDR2 FQNNGV. CDR3: CASSSHRVSEKLFF. In nucleotides, the CDR3 is TGTGCCAGCAGCTCCCACAGGGTTAGCGAAAAACTGTTTTTT.

The CDR3 region is CATSRVGTGPHEQYF. CDR3 DNA: TGTGCCACCAGCAGAGTGGGGACAGGGCCCCACGAGCAGTACTTC. The rearrangement links TRBV15 to TRBJ2-7, with TRBD1 matching over 9 bases. Germline CDR1 and CDR2: LNHNV and YYDKDF (reference sequence). Trimming removed 1 base from V and 5 bases from J; junction bases left unmatched: 6. This CDR3 region has 15 residues. Full variable domain (remainder filled in from reference TRBV15 and TRBJ2-7): DAMVIQNPRYQVTQFGKPVTLSCSQTLNHNVMYWYQQKSSQAPKLLFHYYDKDFNNEADTPDNFQSRRPNTSFCFLDIRSPGLGDTAMYLCATSRVGTGPHEQYFGPGTRLTVT.

The V gene is TRBV6-1, the J gene TRBJ2-3; 11 bases line up with TRBD2. Germline CDR1 MNHNS, CDR2 SASEGT. V was clipped by 4 bases and J by 1 base; unmatched bases: 7. The CDR3 length is 17 residues. This chain's CDR3 is CASSVLAGGIRTDTQYF. The CDR3 DNA follows: TGTGCCAGCAGTGTTCTAGCGGGGGGTATACGCACAGATACGCAGTATTTT.

This chain connects TRBV28 to TRBJ1-3; D remains unclear. In germline, CDR1 is MDHEN, CDR2 SYDVKM. The CDR3 totals 17 residues. Deletions cut 6 bases from V and 0 bases from J, with 18 bases between. The CDR3 nucleotides are TGTGCCAGCAGAATGAGGCGGGTGGGATACTCTGGAAACACCATATATTTT. Protein: CASRMRRVGYSGNTIYF.

This clone was detected only a few times. The chain has TRBV4-1 and TRBJ1-1, with D uncertain. V was trimmed by 1 base and J by 9 bases, leaving 9 bases between them. Germline-derived CDR1 and CDR2 are MGHRA and YSYEKL. This CDR3 is 12 amino acids long. The CDR3 sequence: CASSQGASKAFF. The CDR3 region has the DNA TGCGCCAGCAGCCAAGGTGCTAGTAAAGCTTTCTTT.

This clone was seen a handful of times. V and J are TRBV29-1 and TRBJ1-1, with D unclear. Germline assignment: CDR1 SQVTM and CDR2 ANQGSEA. The V end was cut by 4 bases, the J end by 1 base, with 4 bases between. The CDR3 totals 11 residues. CDR3 loop: CSVVGNTEAFF. CDR3 nucleotides: TGCAGCGTTGTAGGGAACACTGAAGCTTTCTTT.

The chain couples TRBV7-8 to TRBJ2-3; 9 bases map to TRBD1. CDR1 is SGHVS and CDR2 is FQNEAQ in the germline V gene. The V gene end was trimmed by 5 bases and the J gene end by 0 bases; junction bases not matched to a gene: 6. The CDR3 contains 16 residues. This chain's CDR3 is CASSLWDRASTDTQYF. Written as DNA, the CDR3 is TGTGCCAGCAGCCTCTGGGACAGGGCTAGCACAGATACGCAGTATTTT.

This chain links TRBV28 with TRBJ2-7, with D uncertain. V lost 2 bases, J lost 4 bases, and 6 bases lay in between. Per germline, CDR1 MDHEN and CDR2 SYDVKM. This CDR3 is built from 12 residues. The CDR3 region is CASSLGQYEQYF. In DNA, the CDR3 is TGTGCCAGCAGTTTAGGCCAGTACGAGCAGTACTTC.

The chain joins TRBV6-5 to TRBJ1-2, with D possibly matching TRBD1 (5 bases). Trimming pared 6 bases from V and 2 bases from J, leaving 10 bases between. The CDR3 runs 13 residues. Germline V gives CDR1 MNHEY, CDR2 SVGAGI. The CDR3 loop reads CASSLRQNYGYTF. CDR3 DNA: TGTGCCAGCAGCTTGCGACAGAACTATGGCTACACCTTC.

V is TRBV11-2 and J is TRBJ2-3; perhaps D is TRBD1 or TRBD2 (5 bases each). The CDR3 totals 15 residues. Trimming stripped 0 bases from V and 7 bases from J, with 14 bases between. The germline CDR1 and CDR2 sequences are SGHAT and FQNNGV. The CDR3 protein is CASSLDRGPHYTQYF. The CDR3 DNA reads as TGTGCCAGCAGCTTAGACCGGGGACCCCATTATACGCAGTATTTT. Drawing the rest from reference TRBV11-2 and TRBJ2-3, the complete variable domain is EAGVAQSPRYKIIEKRQSVAFWCNPISGHATLYWYQQILGQGPKLLIQFQNNGVVDDSQLPKDRFSAERLKGVDSTLKIQPAKLEDSAVYLCASSLDRGPHYTQYFGPGTRLTVL.

V is TRBV5-4 and J is TRBJ2-5; TRBD1 matches 12 bases. CDR1 is SGHNT and CDR2 is YYREEE in the germline V gene (reference sequence). Trimming removed 0 bases from V and 7 bases from J; junction bases left unmatched: 7. This CDR3 has 16 amino acids. CDR3 DNA: TGTGCCAGCAGCTTGGGTGGGACAGGGGGCGCAGGGACCCAGTACTTC. Amino acids: CASSLGGTGGAGTQYF.

This clone was recorded once. V gene TRBV2 combines with J gene TRBJ1-6; D call uncertain. V lost 5 bases, J lost 4 bases, and 3 bases lay in between. This CDR3 contains 12 residues. Germline V gene data show CDR1 as SNHLY and CDR2 as FYNNEI. The CDR3 DNA sequence: TGTGCCAGCAGTTGGTATAATTCACCCCTCCACTTT. Translating it yields CASSWYNSPLHF.

This chain joins TRBV28 and TRBJ1-2; TRBD1 aligns across 8 bases. The CDR3 runs to 14 residues. V lost 4 bases to trimming and J lost 8 bases; unmatched junction nucleotides: 9. Germline CDR1 is MDHEN and CDR2 is SYDVKM. The CDR3: CASSSPTGDRGYTF. In nucleotides, the CDR3 is TGTGCCAGCAGTTCACCGACAGGGGACCGGGGCTACACCTTC.

The V and J genes are TRBV10-2 and TRBJ1-2; D gene ambiguous. Germline values: CDR1 WSHSY, CDR2 SAAADI. The CDR3 consists of 14 residues. Trimming took off 1 base at V and 0 bases at J, with 6 bases between the two ends. In DNA form, the CDR3 reads TGCGCCAGCAGTGAGTTGGGTACTAACTATGGCTACACCTTC. It is translated as CASSELGTNYGYTF.

This chain uses TRBV5-1 with TRBJ2-2; D not resolved. Trimming stripped 1 base from V and 1 base from J, with 11 bases between. Germline assignment: CDR1 SGHRS and CDR2 YFSETQ. This CDR3 contains 16 residues. For the CDR3, the DNA is TGCGCCAGCAGCTTGTCTCCCATGAAGAACACCGGGGAGCTGTTTTTT. Translation: CASSLSPMKNTGELFF.

The V call is TRBV11-3, the J call TRBJ2-1; D is ambiguous. The germline gives CDR1 SGHNT, CDR2 YENEEA. Trimming left V 5 bases short and J 3 bases short, with 8 bases between. The CDR3 spans 13 residues. CDR3 protein: CASSTGVYNEQFF. CDR3 in DNA: TGTGCCAGCAGCACTGGAGTCTACAATGAGCAGTTCTTC. Supplemented by reference TRBV11-3 and TRBJ2-1, the full variable domain reads EAGVVQSPRYKIIEKKQPVAFWCNPISGHNTLYWYLQNLGQGPELLIRYENEEAVDDSQLPKDRFSAERLKGVDSTLKIQPAELGDSAVYLCASSTGVYNEQFFGPGTRLTVL.

The chain combines TRBV5-4 with TRBJ2-7, with 8 bases fitting TRBD2. Losses at the gene ends were 1 base for V and 3 bases for J; bases not matched to a gene: 6. The CDR3 runs 15 residues. Germline V lookup: CDR1 SGHNT, CDR2 YYREEE (reference sequence). The DNA for the CDR3 is TGTGCCAGCAGCTTGCCGGGCGGGGGGCGCTACGAGCAGTACTTC. Translating it yields CASSLPGGGRYEQYF.

Only one count was recorded for this clone. The chain links TRBV30 to TRBJ1-3; D gene uncertain. CDR1 is GTSNPN and CDR2 is SVGIG in the germline V gene (reference sequence). Deletions cut 0 bases from V and 16 bases from J, with 16 bases between. The CDR3 extends over 12 amino acids. CDR3 region: CAWSVLGVMWYF. CDR3 bases: TGTGCCTGGAGTGTACTCGGAGTTATGTGGTATTTT.

The CDR3 nucleotides read TGTGCCAGCAGTTTATTTCGGGACAGGGGCCCCTCCAACTATGGCTACACCTTC. Protein: CASSLFRDRGPSNYGYTF. The V gene is TRBV28, the J gene TRBJ1-2, with TRBD1 matching over 10 bases. CDR3 length equals 18 residues. Per germline, CDR1 MDHEN and CDR2 SYDVKM. V shed 1 base, J shed 2 bases, and the junction held 10 bases outside the gene matches.

The genes are TRBV7-8 and TRBJ1-5, with D uncertain. This CDR3 contains 13 residues. The germline gives CDR1 SGHVS, CDR2 FQNEAQ. V gave up 2 bases and J gave up 0 bases, with 2 bases separating them. As DNA, the CDR3 is TGTGCCAGCAGCTTAATTAGCAATCAGCCCCAGCATTTT. It codes for CASSLISNQPQHF. The full variable domain, in which reference TRBV7-8 and TRBJ1-5 provide the parts outside the CDR3, is GAGVSQSPRYKVAKRGQDVALRCDPISGHVSLFWYQQALGQGPEFLTYFQNEAQLDKSGLPSDRFFAERPEGSVSTLKIQRTQQEDSAVYLCASSLISNQPQHFGDGTRLSIL.

This chain uses TRBV6-6 with TRBJ1-1, with D perhaps matching TRBD1 (6 bases). Germline-derived CDR1 and CDR2 are MNHNY and SVGAGI (reference sequence). There are 15 residues in the CDR3. V lost 5 bases to trimming and J lost 5 bases, with 18 bases between them. CDR3 region: CASSPPGTFKTEAFF. CDR3 DNA sequence: TGTGCCAGCAGTCCCCCCGGGACATTTAAAACTGAAGCTTTCTTT.

This clone has just a few counts. The CDR3 loop reads CAWRDRGGEPQHF. CDR3 bases: TGTGCCTGGAGGGACAGGGGGGGAGAGCCCCAGCATTTT. The chain recombines TRBV30 with TRBJ1-5, with 10 bases fitting TRBD1. V trimming: 3 bases; J trimming: 8 bases; junction bases outside the gene matches: 4. The germline gives CDR1 GTSNPN, CDR2 SVGIG (reference sequence). This CDR3 comprises 13 residues.

V and J are TRBV19 and TRBJ1-1; a possible D gene is TRBD1 (6 bases). Germline CDR1 reads LNHDA; CDR2 reads SQIVND (reference sequence). The CDR3 is 17 residues long. The V end was cut by 1 base, the J end by 0 bases, with 15 bases between. CDR3: CASSIGTVMYMNTEAFF. Written as DNA, the CDR3 is TGTGCCAGTAGTATAGGGACAGTTATGTACATGAACACTGAAGCTTTCTTT.

As DNA, the CDR3 is TGCAGTGCTGATTACAATGAGCAGTTCTTC. Translating it yields CSADYNEQFF. This chain joins TRBV20-1 and TRBJ2-1, with D unresolved. Germline V gene data show CDR1 as DFQATT and CDR2 as SNEGSKA (reference sequence). The CDR3 runs 10 residues. Trimming stripped 5 bases from V and 4 bases from J, with 3 bases between.

V is TRBV5-1 and J is TRBJ1-1; 8 bases are shared with TRBD1. V was clipped by 4 bases and J by 1 base; unmatched bases: 9. The CDR3 length is 16 residues. Per germline, CDR1 SGHRS and CDR2 YFSETQ. DNA of the CDR3: TGCGCCAGCAGCATATGGACAGGGTACAGGAACACTGAAGCTTTCTTT. Encoded protein: CASSIWTGYRNTEAFF. The whole variable domain, remainder taken from reference TRBV5-1 and TRBJ1-1, is KAGVTQTPRYLIKTRGQQVTLSCSPISGHRSVSWYQQTPGQGLQFLFEYFSETQRNKGNFPGRFSGRQFSNSRSEMNVSTLELGDSALYLCASSIWTGYRNTEAFFGQGTRLTVV.

The rearrangement uses TRBV15 and TRBJ1-1, with 8 bases fitting TRBD1. The CDR3 contains 15 residues. V lost 4 bases and J lost 4; bases outside the gene matches: 8. From germline, CDR1 is LNHNV and CDR2 YYDKDF (reference sequence). The CDR3 coding sequence is TGTGCCACCAGCACCAGGACAGGGAAAGCCACTGAAGCTTTCTTT. Translating gives CATSTRTGKATEAFF.